This TCR beta chain was profiled in a study of response to subunit inactivated influenza vaccine listed by TCRdb under 2018. For context, the study as a whole: Deep quantitative T cell receptor repertoire profiling was used in the study to track responses to a trivalent subunit inactivated influenza vaccine. The study at large found these results: The authors proposed that each seasonal influenza vaccination may bring in only a limited number of new T cells.

Library preparation employed RT-PCR. Sequencing relied on an Illumina HiSeq 2500. The public reads were quality trimmed at Q25 with fastp and then assembled into clones with MiXCR by TCRdb, keeping productive beta chains. Each record represents a unique CDR3 protein, reported with the most common genes and DNA among its rows. Recorded for this sample are 550,000 to 800,000 distinct CDR3 sequences; roughly 13% of them occurred a single time. The ten biggest clones cover approximately 6.5% of the sample. On this clonotype itself: Its specific antigen is unknown. The sample holds no much larger clone one base away, and base qualities are not on file.

The clonotype comes from a man in his forties or fifties who received an inactivated influenza vaccine. Donor details come from another sample of the same person, matched by shared clones. The sample in question was PBMCs from blood, obtained roughly 15 days before vaccination.

This receptor carries the CDR3 CASSLDTAADTQYF. The sequenced DNA is TGTGCCAGCAGTTTAGACACGGCAGCAGATACGCAGTATTTT. The rearranged chain carries TRBV12-3 or TRBV12-4 and TRBJ2-3; no D segment can be confidently identified. The CDR3 goes from the cysteine to the phenylalanine over 14 residues. Only the CDR3 DNA is retained, 42 bases long and in frame from the first base. V drops 1 base and J drops 4 bases, leaving 9 bases in between.